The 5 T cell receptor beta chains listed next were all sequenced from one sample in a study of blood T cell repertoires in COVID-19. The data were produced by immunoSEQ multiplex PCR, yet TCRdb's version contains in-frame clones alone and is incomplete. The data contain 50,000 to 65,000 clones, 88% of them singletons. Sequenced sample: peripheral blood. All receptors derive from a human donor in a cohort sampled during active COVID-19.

DNA for the CDR3: TGTGCCAGCACCGACAGGGGGCGAAATGAAGCTTTCTTT. This translates into CASTDRGRNEAFF. The chain joins TRBV12-3 or TRBV12-4 to TRBJ1-1, with 10 bases fitting TRBD1. V lost 7 bases, J lost 7 bases, and 6 bases stayed unmatched. The CDR3 has 13 residues.

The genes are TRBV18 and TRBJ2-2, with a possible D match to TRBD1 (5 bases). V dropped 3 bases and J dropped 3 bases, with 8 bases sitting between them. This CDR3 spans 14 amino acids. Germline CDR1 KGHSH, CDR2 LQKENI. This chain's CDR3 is CASSPMTDTGELFF. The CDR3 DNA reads TGTGCCAGCTCACCTATGACAGACACCGGGGAGCTGTTTTTT. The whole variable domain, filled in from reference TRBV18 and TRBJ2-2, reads NAGVMQNPRHLVRRRGQEARLRCSPMKGHSHVYWYRQLPEEGLKFMVYLQKENIIDESGMPKERFSAEFPKEGPSILRIQQVVRGDSAAYFCASSPMTDTGELFFGEGSRLTVL.

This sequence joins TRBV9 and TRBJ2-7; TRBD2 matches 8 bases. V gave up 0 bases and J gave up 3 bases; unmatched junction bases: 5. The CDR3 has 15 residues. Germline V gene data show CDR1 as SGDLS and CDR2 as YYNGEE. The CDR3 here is CASSVDASGLYEQYF. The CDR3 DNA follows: TGTGCCAGCAGCGTAGATGCTAGCGGGCTCTACGAGCAGTACTTC. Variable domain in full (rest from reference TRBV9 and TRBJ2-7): DSGVTQTPKHLITATGQRVTLRCSPRSGDLSVYWYQQSLDQGLQFLIQYYNGEERAKGNILERFSAQQFPDLHSELNLSSLELGDSALYFCASSVDASGLYEQYFGPGTRLTVT.

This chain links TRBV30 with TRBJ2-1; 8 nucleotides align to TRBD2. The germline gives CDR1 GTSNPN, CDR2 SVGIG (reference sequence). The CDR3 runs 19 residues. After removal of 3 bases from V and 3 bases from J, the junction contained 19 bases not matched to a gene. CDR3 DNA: TGTGCCTGGAGCGCTAACCAGGTCAAAAGCGGGAGTATCTACAATGAGCAGTTCTTC. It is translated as CAWSANQVKSGSIYNEQFF.

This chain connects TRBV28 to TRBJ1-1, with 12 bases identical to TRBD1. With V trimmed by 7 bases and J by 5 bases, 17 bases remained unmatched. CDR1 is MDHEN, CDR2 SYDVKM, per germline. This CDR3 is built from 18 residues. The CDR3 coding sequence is TGTGCCAGCACCGCAAGGGACAGGGGGCAACCGACGAAGACTGAAGCTTTCTTT. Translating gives CASTARDRGQPTKTEAFF.